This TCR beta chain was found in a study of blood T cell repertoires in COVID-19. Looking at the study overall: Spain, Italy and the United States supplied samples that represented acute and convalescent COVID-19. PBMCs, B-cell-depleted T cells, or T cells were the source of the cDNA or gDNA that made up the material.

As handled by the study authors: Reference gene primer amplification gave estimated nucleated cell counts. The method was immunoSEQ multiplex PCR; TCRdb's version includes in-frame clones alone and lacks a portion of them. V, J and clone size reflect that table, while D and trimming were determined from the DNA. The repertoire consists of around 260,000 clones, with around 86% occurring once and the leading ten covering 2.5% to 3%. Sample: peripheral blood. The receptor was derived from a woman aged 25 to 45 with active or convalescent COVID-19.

CDR3 sequence reads: CASSPGTYTEAFF. Here the CDR3 DNA reads TGTGCCAGCAGTCCGGGTACTTACACTGAAGCTTTCTTT. The chain couples TRBV12-3 or TRBV12-4 to TRBJ1-1; D ambiguous. V was pared by 5 bases and J by 3 bases, with 10 bases between. This CDR3 region has 13 residues.